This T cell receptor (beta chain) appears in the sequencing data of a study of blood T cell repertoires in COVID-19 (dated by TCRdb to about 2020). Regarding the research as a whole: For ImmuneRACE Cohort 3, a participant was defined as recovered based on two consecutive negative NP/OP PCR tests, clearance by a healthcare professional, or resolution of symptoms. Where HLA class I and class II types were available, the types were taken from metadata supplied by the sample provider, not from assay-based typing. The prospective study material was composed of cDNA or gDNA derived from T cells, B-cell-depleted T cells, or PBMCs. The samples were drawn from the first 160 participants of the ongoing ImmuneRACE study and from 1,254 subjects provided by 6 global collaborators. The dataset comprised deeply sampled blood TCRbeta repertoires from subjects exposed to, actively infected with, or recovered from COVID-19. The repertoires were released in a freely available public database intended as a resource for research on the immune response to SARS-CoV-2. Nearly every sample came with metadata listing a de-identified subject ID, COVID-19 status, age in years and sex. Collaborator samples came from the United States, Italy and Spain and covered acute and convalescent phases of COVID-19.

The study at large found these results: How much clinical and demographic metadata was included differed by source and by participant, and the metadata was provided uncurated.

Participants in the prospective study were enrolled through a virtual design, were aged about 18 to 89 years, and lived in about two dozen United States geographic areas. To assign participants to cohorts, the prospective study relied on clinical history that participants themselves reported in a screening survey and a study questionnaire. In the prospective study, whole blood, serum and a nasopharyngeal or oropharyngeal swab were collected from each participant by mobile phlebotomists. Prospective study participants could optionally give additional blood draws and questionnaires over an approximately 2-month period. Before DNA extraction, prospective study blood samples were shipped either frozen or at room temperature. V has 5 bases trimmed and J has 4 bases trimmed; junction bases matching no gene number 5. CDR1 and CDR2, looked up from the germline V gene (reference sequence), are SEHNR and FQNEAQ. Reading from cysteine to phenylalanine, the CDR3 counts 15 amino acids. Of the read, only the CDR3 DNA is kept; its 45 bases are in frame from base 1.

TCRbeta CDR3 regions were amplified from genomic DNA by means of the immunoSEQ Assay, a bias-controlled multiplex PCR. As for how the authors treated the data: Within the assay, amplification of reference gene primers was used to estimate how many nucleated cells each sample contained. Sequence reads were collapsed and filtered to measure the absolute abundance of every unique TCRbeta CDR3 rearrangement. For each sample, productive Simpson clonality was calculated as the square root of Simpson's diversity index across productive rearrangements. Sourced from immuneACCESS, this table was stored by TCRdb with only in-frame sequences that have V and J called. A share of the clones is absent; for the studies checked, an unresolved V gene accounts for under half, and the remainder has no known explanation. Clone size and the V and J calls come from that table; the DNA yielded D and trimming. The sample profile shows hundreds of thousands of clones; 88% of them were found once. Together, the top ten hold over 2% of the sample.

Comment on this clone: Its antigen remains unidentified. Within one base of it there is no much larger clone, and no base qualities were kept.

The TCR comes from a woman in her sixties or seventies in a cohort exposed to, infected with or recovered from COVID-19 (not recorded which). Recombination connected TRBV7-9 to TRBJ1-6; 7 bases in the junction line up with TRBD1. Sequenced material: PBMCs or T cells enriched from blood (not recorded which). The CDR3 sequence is CASSVYRGYNSPLHF. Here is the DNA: TGTGCCAGCAGCGTGTACAGGGGTTATAATTCACCCCTCCACTTT.